These T cell receptor beta chains were read from a single sample in a study of CD8 T cells in Susac syndrome. A single record per CDR3 protein comes from TCRdb applying MiXCR to the immunoSEQ multiplex PCR reads. The sample consists of about 83,000 distinct CDR3 sequences, approximately 96% of them appearing once. Sequencing input: CD8+ T cells from PBMCs. The receptor set was obtained from a human donor with Susac syndrome. Each CDR3 is given with its conserved first and last residue. Each record gives: clone size, V gene, J gene, D gene, CDR3 DNA, CDR3 protein. The D gene is left open where the match is weak. The size entry is marked missing in some rows and otherwise reads once, few, many or a size class.

>NA|TRBV30|TRBJ1-2|NA
TGTGCCTGGGCCTCAGATGACTATGGCTACACCTTC
CAWASDDYGYTF
>once|TRBV7-6|TRBJ2-2|NA
TGTGCCAGCAGGCTAGACTACACCGGGGAGCTGTTTTTT
CASRLDYTGELFF
>NA|TRBV24-1|TRBJ1-1|NA
TGTGCCACCAGTGCAACAGGACTCACGGACACTGAAGCTTTCTTT
CATSATGLTDTEAFF
>NA|TRBV20-1|TRBJ2-7|TRBD2
TGCAGTGCCTGGGGGGGGATTTTTGAGCAGTACTTC
CSAWGGIFEQYF
>NA|TRBV12-3/TRBV12-4|TRBJ2-5|NA
TGTGCCAGCAGTATCATCCCGACTGTGGACCAAGAGACCCAGTACTTC
CASSIIPTVDQETQYF
>NA|TRBV6-5|TRBJ1-2|NA
TGTGCCAGCACCAAGGGGGACACCAACTATGGCTACACCTTC
CASTKGDTNYGYTF
>NA|TRBV7-9|TRBJ1-2|NA
TGTGCCAGCAGACCAGGGAACAACTATGGCTACACCTTC
CASRPGNNYGYTF
>NA|TRBV29-1|TRBJ2-2|NA
TGCAGCGCAGGGGGGCAGAACACCGGGGAGCTGTTTTTT
CSAGGQNTGELFF
>NA|TRBV27|TRBJ2-3|NA
TGTGCCAGCAGGAGGACAGATACGCAGTATTTT
CASRRTDTQYF
>NA|TRBV29-1|TRBJ2-7|NA
TGCAGCGTCCGGGACGGGTACGAGCAGTACTTC
CSVRDGYEQYF
>NA|TRBV7-8|TRBJ2-5|NA
TGTGCCAGCAGCTTAGAGGCCAGACCGGGGGAGACCCAGTACTTC
CASSLEARPGETQYF
>NA|TRBV9|TRBJ2-5|NA
TGTGCCAGCAGCGTAGACCATAGGGGGTTCCTAAAGACCCAGTACTTC
CASSVDHRGFLKTQYF
>NA|TRBV9|TRBJ1-5|NA
TGTGCCAGCAGCCAAGCCGGGGGTGATCAGCCCCAGCATTTT
CASSQAGGDQPQHF
>NA|TRBV29-1|TRBJ1-6|NA
TGCAGCGCTTTAGGAGGAGAAGATAATTCACCCCTCCACTTT
CSALGGEDNSPLHF
>NA|TRBV5-1|TRBJ2-5|TRBD2
TGCGCCAGCAGCTGGGGACTAGCGGGAGAAGAGACCCAGTACTTC
CASSWGLAGEETQYF
>NA|TRBV4-3|TRBJ1-2|NA
TGCGCCAGCAGCCAAGATTTCGGGATCGCGCTAGGCTACACCTTC
CASSQDFGIALGYTF
>NA|TRBV9|TRBJ1-2|NA
TGTGCCAGCAGGGGGCAGGAAGCTAACTATGGCTACACCTTC
CASRGQEANYGYTF
>NA|TRBV24-1|TRBJ2-5|NA
TGTGCCACCAGTGATTTGGCGCAGGGGAAGCAAGAGACCCAGTACTTC
CATSDLAQGKQETQYF
>NA|TRBV7-8|TRBJ2-3|NA
TGTGCCAGCAGCCGAATGGAGGCTAGCACAGATACGCAGTATTTT
CASSRMEASTDTQYF
>NA|TRBV5-1|TRBJ1-1|NA
TGCGCCAGCAGCATTCAGGAATGGCAAACTGAAGCTTTCTTT
CASSIQEWQTEAFF
>once|TRBV9|TRBJ2-1|TRBD2
TGTGCCAGCAGCGTAGAGAGCGGGAGCTACAATGAGCAGTTCTTC
CASSVESGSYNEQFF
>NA|TRBV4-1|TRBJ2-3|NA
TGCGCCAGCAGCCAAGAGGCTCGGGGCGCGAGCACAGATACGCAGTATTTT
CASSQEARGASTDTQYF
>once|TRBV28|TRBJ2-7|TRBD1
TGTGCCAGCAGTCCCCGGACAGGATCGCCCTACGAGCAGTACTTC
CASSPRTGSPYEQYF
>NA|TRBV7-9|TRBJ2-3|NA
TGTGCCAGCAACGAGGAGGATACGCAGTATTTT
CASNEEDTQYF